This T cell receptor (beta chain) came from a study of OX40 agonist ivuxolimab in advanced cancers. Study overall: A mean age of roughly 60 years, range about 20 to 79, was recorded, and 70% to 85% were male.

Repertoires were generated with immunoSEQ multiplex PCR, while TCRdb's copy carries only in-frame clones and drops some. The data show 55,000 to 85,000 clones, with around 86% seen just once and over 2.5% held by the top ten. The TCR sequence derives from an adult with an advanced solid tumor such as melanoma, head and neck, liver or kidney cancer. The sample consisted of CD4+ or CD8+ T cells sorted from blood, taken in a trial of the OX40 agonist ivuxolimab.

The chain's CDR3 is CASSFHGSGNTIYF. The CDR3 DNA follows: TGTGCCAGCAGTTTCCACGGGTCTGGAAACACCATATATTTT. The rearrangement links TRBV28 to TRBJ1-3; D call uncertain. Germline-derived CDR1 and CDR2 are MDHEN and SYDVKM. V lost 3 bases and J 1 base, leaving 7 bases between the germline ends. The CDR3 totals 14 residues.